One and the same sample provided the 27 T cell receptor beta chains below, sequenced in a study of T cells expressing NK-cell markers. Following a re-call of the 5' RACE reads, TCRdb has one entry per CDR3 protein and lacks DNA. The sample totals 350,000 to 400,000 distinct CDR3 sequences; its top ten clones hold about 10%. The sample comprised blood T cells: a sorted CD56 or NKG2C T cell subset, CD4+ or CD8+ T cells, or bulk PBMC T cells (not recorded which). Source of these receptors: a woman in her forties or fifties in good health.

This chain connects TRBV5-1 to TRBJ1-5. The CDR3 runs to 17 residues. Germline lookup yields CDR1 SGHRS and CDR2 YFSETQ. This CDR3 reads CASSPGLKAEPNQPQHF.

The CDR3 sequence: CASSQDRVGIGTIYF. The J gene is TRBJ1-3, the V gene TRBV14; checking the TCRdb D call of TRBD1 is not possible without DNA. The CDR3 length is 15 residues. Germline lookup yields CDR1 SGHDN and CDR2 FVKESK.

The chain couples TRBV15 to TRBJ1-5; TCRdb picks TRBD1, but there is no DNA to check that call. Germline loops: CDR1 LNHNV, CDR2 YYDKDF (reference sequence). This CDR3 has 17 residues. CDR3: CATSTRQGFVRNQPQHF.

This chain uses TRBV29-1 with TRBJ1-2; TCRdb outputs TRBD1, but without DNA this stays unchecked. The CDR3 extends over 11 amino acids. Looked up from germline, CDR1 is SQVTM and CDR2 is ANQGSEA. CDR3 sequence: CSVVGGYGYTF.

The V call is TRBV20-1, the J call TRBJ2-2; absent DNA, TCRdb's TRBD2 call cannot be checked. The CDR3 length is 15 residues. Looked up from germline, CDR1 is DFQATT and CDR2 is SNEGSKA (reference sequence). CDR3 loop: CSAPYVSGSPGELFF.

This chain connects TRBV5-1 to TRBJ2-4; TCRdb designates TRBD1, a call that cannot be tested without DNA. CDR3 length equals 13 residues. Per the germline V gene, CDR1 is SGHRS and CDR2 is YFSETQ. The CDR3 is CASSPGQGGIQYF.

J is TRBJ1-1 and V is TRBV3-1. The V gene's germline CDR1 is LGHDT and CDR2 YNNKEL (reference sequence). The CDR3 sequence is 13 residues long. CDR3 residues: CASSNELGTEAFF. The variable domain in full, with the rest retrieved from reference TRBV3-1 and TRBJ1-1, is DTAVSQTPKYLVTQMGNDKSIKCEQNLGHDTMYWYKQDSKKFLKIMFSYNNKELIINETVPNRFSPKSPDKAHLNLHINSLELGDSAVYFCASSNELGTEAFFGQGTRLTVV.

The rearrangement links TRBV11-2 to TRBJ2-3. The germline gives CDR1 SGHAT, CDR2 FQNNGV. This CDR3 is built from 15 residues. CDR3 protein: CASSLVVSGTDTQYF.

The chain joins TRBV3-1 to TRBJ2-1; TCRdb indicates TRBD2, and absent DNA this call remains unverified. The CDR3 covers 15 residues. The V gene's germline CDR1 is LGHDT and CDR2 YNNKEL (reference sequence). CDR3: CASSQGEREGNEQFF.

This chain links TRBV10-3 with TRBJ2-1; TCRdb selects TRBD2, and the lack of DNA leaves this call unchecked. Germline CDR1 and CDR2: ENHRY and SYGVKD. The CDR3 length is 15 residues. CDR3 sequence reads: CAISPLAGPSNEQFF.

V usage is TRBV29-1 and J usage is TRBJ2-3. Per the germline V gene, CDR1 is SQVTM and CDR2 is ANQGSEA. CDR3 length equals 16 residues. The CDR3 sequence is CSVEDRFRAVPDTQYF.

The rearrangement joins TRBV4-1 to TRBJ2-3. The CDR3 is 14 residues long. The germline V gene encodes CDR1 MGHRA and CDR2 YSYEKL. The CDR3 spells CASSQPSSVYTQYF.

This rearrangement joins TRBV5-1 to TRBJ2-1; the TCRdb call, TRBD2, lacks DNA for checking. Germline values: CDR1 SGHRS, CDR2 YFSETQ. This CDR3 comprises 16 residues. This chain's CDR3 is CASSPGWASGNNEQFF.

The chain couples TRBV12-2 to TRBJ2-1; TCRdb returns TRBD1, unconfirmable since there is no DNA. TRBV12-2 corresponds to a pseudogene. The CDR3 has 16 residues. The chain's CDR3 is CASRLEDGTENNEQFF.

V and J are TRBV21-1 and TRBJ2-3; the D gene TCRdb calls, TRBD1, cannot be checked with no DNA. TRBV21-1 is a pseudogene locus. The CDR3 consists of 14 residues. The CDR3 loop reads CASSNYRVGDTQYF.

The chain combines TRBV20-1 with TRBJ2-6; there is no DNA to check the TCRdb D call of TRBD1. Germline CDR1 reads DFQATT; CDR2 reads SNEGSKA (reference sequence). The CDR3 has 16 residues. The CDR3 is CSARGQGIAGANVLTF.

This rearrangement joins TRBV28 to TRBJ1-5; the D gene TCRdb calls, TRBD1, cannot be checked with no DNA. CDR1 and CDR2 (germline): MDHEN, SYDVKM. The CDR3 has 15 residues. This chain's CDR3 is CASSLVAPLGQPQHF.

V and J are TRBV2 and TRBJ2-5; TCRdb indicates TRBD1, and absent DNA this call remains unverified. This CDR3 is built from 18 residues. Per the germline V gene, CDR1 is SNHLY and CDR2 is FYNNEI. The CDR3 here is CASSRTGSGLATQTTQYF.

The chain combines TRBV2 with TRBJ2-1; the TCRdb D gene call, TRBD1, has no DNA to confirm it. The CDR3 totals 15 residues. Per germline, CDR1 SNHLY and CDR2 FYNNEI. The chain's CDR3 is CASRGAAGGNNEQFF.

J is TRBJ2-7 and V is TRBV20-1; the D call from TCRdb, TRBD1, cannot be confirmed without DNA. Per germline, CDR1 DFQATT and CDR2 SNEGSKA (reference sequence). The length of the CDR3 is 15 residues. The CDR3 reads CSASPYRGIGYEQYF.

The chain employs TRBV10-2 and TRBJ2-2; checking the TCRdb D call of TRBD2 is not possible without DNA. From germline, CDR1 is WSHSY and CDR2 SAAADI. The CDR3 is made up of 18 amino acids. Here the CDR3 reads CASRPGLAGIASSGELFF.

The rearrangement joins TRBV5-1 to TRBJ2-3; the D gene TCRdb calls, TRBD1, cannot be checked with no DNA. The CDR3 runs to 15 residues. Germline lookup yields CDR1 SGHRS and CDR2 YFSETQ. Here the CDR3 reads CASSLVRQSTDTQYF.

The chain employs TRBV6-5 and TRBJ2-5. In germline, CDR1 is MNHEY, CDR2 SVGAGI. The CDR3 sequence is 12 residues long. CDR3 sequence reads: CASREFGRTQYF.

The chain links TRBV5-5 to TRBJ1-5. This CDR3 region has 15 residues. Germline V gene lookup returns CDR1 SGHKS and CDR2 YYEKEE (reference sequence). CDR3: CASSLEAASNQPQHF. The whole variable domain, remainder taken from reference TRBV5-5 and TRBJ1-5, is DAGVTQSPTHLIKTRGQQVTLRCSPISGHKSVSWYQQVLGQGPQFIFQYYEKEERGRGNFPDRFSARQFPNYSSELNVNALLLGDSALYLCASSLEAASNQPQHFGDGTRLSIL.

The rearrangement joins TRBV29-1 to TRBJ2-3; the TRBD1 assignment by TCRdb is unverifiable without DNA. In germline, CDR1 is SQVTM, CDR2 ANQGSEA. The CDR3 contains 13 residues. Here the CDR3 reads CSAGQGATDTQYF.

The chain links TRBV6-2 or TRBV6-3 to TRBJ2-3; TCRdb reports TRBD2, a call that lacks DNA to check it against. The CDR3 is made up of 16 amino acids. Germline values: CDR1 MNHEY, CDR2 SVGEGT. Here the CDR3 reads CASSWVQRSGADTQYF.

The chain employs TRBV5-5 and TRBJ2-4. Looked up from germline, CDR1 is SGHKS and CDR2 is YYEKEE (reference sequence). The CDR3 spans 16 residues. CDR3 residues: CASSLGTVLAKNIQYF.